The 3 T cell receptor beta chains reported below all come from one sample, sequenced in a study of blood T cell repertoires in COVID-19 (dated by TCRdb to 2020 to 2021). The library was built by means of the immunoSEQ multiplex PCR assay. TCRdb provides this immuneACCESS table in a form limited to in-frame rearrangements. Some clones are lacking; in checked studies, under half of them reflect an unresolved V gene, and why the rest are absent is not known. The sample yields approximately 170,000 clones; less than 85% were counted once. In total, the top ten clones hold 3% of the sample. The sequenced material came from peripheral blood. Receptors were obtained from a woman of 80 years or more with acute or convalescent COVID-19.

This clone was found once. The rearrangement links TRBV5-4 to TRBJ2-1; TRBD2 agrees at 10 bases. This CDR3 spans 18 amino acids. Trimming took 4 bases from V and 8 from J; bases not matched to a gene: 18. Germline V gene sequence: CDR1 SGHNT, CDR2 YYREEE (reference sequence). The CDR3 nucleotides are TGTGCCAGCAGCCCTCCCGGGGGGAGTAGCGGGAGGTCTGATGAGCAGTTCTTC. This codes for CASSPPGGSSGRSDEQFF.

V and J are TRBV20-1 and TRBJ1-2; 10 nucleotides align to TRBD1. V lost 3 bases and J lost 6; bases outside the gene matches: 10. This CDR3 spans 15 amino acids. CDR1 is DFQATT and CDR2 is SNEGSKA in the germline V gene (reference sequence). CDR3 coding DNA: TGCAGTGCTAGTCGGGGGACAGGGGCCGCGGATGGCTACACCTTC. Encoded protein: CSASRGTGAADGYTF.

The V and J genes are TRBV5-1 and TRBJ1-1; D gene uncertain. The V end lost 0 bases, the J end lost 5 bases, and 5 bases lay between the germline ends. This CDR3 has 12 residues. CDR1 is SGHRS, CDR2 YFSETQ, per germline. CDR3 in DNA: TGCGCCAGCAGCTTGGATGTAACTGAAGCTTTCTTT. It is translated as CASSLDVTEAFF.